Described below is a single TCR beta chain sequence and its context. Its antigen remains unidentified. Sequencing used immunoSEQ multiplex PCR; TCRdb keeps in-frame clones, though not all of them. The profile shows just over 20,000 clones, 70% to 85% of them singletons. The data belong to a study of T cell responses to AZD1222 COVID-19 vaccine. Broader study findings: Just a handful of people given AZD1222 tested seropositive at baseline. Vaccination with two AZD1222 doses was followed by a rise in Spike-specific TCR breadth and depth. White British ancestry dominated among donors, who included more females, and clonal diversity was possibly underestimated.

The sample consisted of peripheral blood, taken on day 0 of AZD1222 vaccination. The sequence derives from an adult in good health.

This chain's CDR3 is CASSRRYSQREEKLFF. The CDR3 DNA is TGTGCCAGTAGTAGGCGGTACAGTCAGCGGGAAGAAAAACTGTTTTTT. V usage is TRBV19 and J usage is TRBJ1-4; the D is unclear. Germline CDR1 and CDR2: LNHDA and SQIVND (reference sequence). The ends were cut back, 4 bases at V and 8 bases at J, with 20 bases in the middle. The CDR3 is 16 residues long.